This T cell receptor (beta chain) is from a study of cytomegalovirus exposure and HLA in healthy donors. Regarding the study as a whole: A missense DCLRE1C variant was associated with V- and J-gene trimming of TCR beta chains in a later analysis, and an independent cohort replicated the association. Researchers catalogued about 150 TCR beta chains as cytomegalovirus-associated. Later analysis identified several of the most significant clusters that appeared linked to common viral pathogens. Later on, an analysis showed TCR association rates differing by HLA locus, with DRB1 the most and HLA-C the fewest.

PCR involved 60 Vbeta and 13 Jbeta primers. Data came from immunoSEQ multiplex PCR; TCRdb stores just in-frame clones and leaves some out. The sample table includes roughly 190,000 clones. Trimming shortened V by 1 base and J by 9 bases, and 26 bases separated the two germline ends. The CDR3 is made up of 18 amino acids. The germline CDR1 and CDR2 sequences are SGHDT and YYEEEE. Concerning this clone itself: The target antigen is unknown.

The clonotype comes from a young woman in good health and CMV-seropositive. Sequenced material: PBMCs. The chain has TRBV5-6 and TRBJ2-1; a possible D gene is TRBD1 (6 bases). CDR3 in amino acids: CASSLLSTPGQIDSEQFF. The CDR3 nucleotides read TGTGCCAGCAGCTTGCTTTCTACTCCGGGACAAATTGATTCTGAGCAGTTCTTC.